The clone carrying this T cell receptor beta chain was counted only a few times. Per germline, CDR1 MNHEY and CDR2 SVGAGI. The V segment lost 6 bases and the J segment 3 bases; nucleotides outside the gene matches: 11. The CDR3 totals 15 residues. The data derive from a study of blood T cell repertoires in COVID-19. About the research overall: Acute-phase and convalescent COVID-19 samples originated in the United States, Italy and Spain. T cells, B-cell-depleted T cells, or PBMCs provided the cDNA or gDNA that served as material.

In the original workflow: Counts of nucleated cells, estimated from reference gene primer amplification, were obtained. The table came from immunoSEQ multiplex PCR; TCRdb's copy has only in-frame clones and leaves some out. From that table come the V and J calls and clone size; the DNA was used to work out D and trimming. The sample shows around 300,000 clones, 90% of them seen only once. The study assigned cohorts using participant-reported clinical history. This receptor was obtained from a young woman with acute COVID-19. Sequencing was done on a sample of PBMCs or T cells enriched from blood (not recorded which). The chain uses TRBV6-5 and TRBJ2-7, with 7 positions matching TRBD2. In nucleotides, the CDR3 is TGTGCCAGCAGCACCGACCTAGCGGCCTACTACGAGCAGTACTTC. Its translation is CASSTDLAAYYEQYF.